This entry concerns a single T cell receptor beta chain. The data belong to a study of T cell responses to AZD1222 COVID-19 vaccine. CDR3 size: 13 residues. Germline V gene data show CDR1 as SGHNT and CDR2 as YYREEE (reference sequence). J gave up 6 bases and V 4 bases, and 6 bases lay outside the gene matches. Second-dose recipients at about 4 or about 12 weeks were treated as one pooled group. TCRdb keeps only in-frame clones here, not all; method: immunoSEQ multiplex PCR. This sample has about 120,000 clones; 92% occur once, and the top ten carry 2% to 2.5%. V usage is TRBV5-4 and J usage is TRBJ1-2; 7 positions match TRBD1. The material sequenced was peripheral blood, taken 28 days after the second AZD1222 dose. This receptor was taken from an adult who received the AZD1222 COVID-19 vaccine. CDR3 DNA: TGTGCCAGCAGCCCCGACAGGGTGGATGGCTACACCTTC. This encodes CASSPDRVDGYTF.